These 7 T cell receptor beta chains were all obtained from the same sample, sequenced in a study of T-cell reconstitution after alpha-beta-depleted transplantation in children. Library preparation (for TCRbeta) was performed with unique molecular identifiers. TCRdb re-called the PCR reads through MiXCR, storing one row per CDR3 protein. The sample shows roughly 6,100 distinct CDR3 sequences, roughly 16% of them seen only once. This specimen was PBMCs, mostly from graft donor cells, taken 180 days after TCRalphabeta/CD19-depleted stem cell transplant. The receptors originated from a patient under 10 years old who had a stem cell transplant for inherited bone marrow failure, so the T cells may come from the graft donor.

The table lists this clonotype with many counts. This rearrangement joins TRBV20-1 to TRBJ2-3; D is unclear. V lost 7 bases, J lost 2 bases, and 13 bases lay in between. Looked up from germline, CDR1 is DFQATT and CDR2 is SNEGSKA (reference sequence). This CDR3 region has 13 residues. The CDR3 nucleotides are TGCAGTGTTAGGAACGGGCTCACAGATACGCAGTATTTT. This sequence encodes CSVRNGLTDTQYF.

This clonotype has ten or more counts. The genes are TRBV7-9 and TRBJ1-5; D is uncertain. Germline V gene sequence: CDR1 SEHNR, CDR2 FQNEAQ (reference sequence). The CDR3 is 12 amino acids. V shed 3 bases and J shed 10 bases, with 10 bases lying between them. The CDR3 protein is CASSLSDIPQHF. The CDR3 DNA reads as TGTGCCAGCAGCTTGTCCGACATCCCCCAGCATTTT.

This clonotype has a count of ten or more. The J gene is TRBJ2-7, the V gene TRBV18, with D possibly TRBD2 on 5 matching bases. Germline lookup yields CDR1 KGHSH and CDR2 LQKENI. The V gene lost 5 bases and the J gene lost 0 bases, with 11 bases spanning the gap. The CDR3 spans 14 residues. The CDR3 sequence: CASSEGASSYEQYF. For the CDR3, the DNA is TGTGCCAGCTCAGAGGGCGCTTCCTCCTACGAGCAGTACTTC.

This clonotype was seen ten or more times. The chain couples TRBV11-1 to TRBJ2-1; 12 bases are a match to TRBD2. The trim removed 5 bases at V and 4 bases at J, leaving 12 bases unmatched. This CDR3 has 18 amino acids. From germline, CDR1 is SGHAT and CDR2 FQDESV (reference sequence). CDR3: CASSPPSGTSGPYNEQFF. For the CDR3, the DNA is TGTGCCAGCAGCCCCCCCTCCGGGACTAGCGGGCCATACAATGAGCAGTTCTTC.

In this sample, this clonotype turned up many times. The chain is built from TRBV20-1 and TRBJ1-1; D not certain. The germline CDR1 and CDR2 sequences are DFQATT and SNEGSKA (reference sequence). The length of the CDR3 is 12 residues. V lost 4 bases, J lost 0 bases, and 6 bases lay in between. This CDR3 is CSAIQLNTEAFF. The CDR3 bases are TGCAGTGCTATCCAGTTGAACACTGAAGCTTTCTTT.

This clonotype was seen at least ten times. The rearrangement uses TRBV6-2 or TRBV6-3 and TRBJ2-7, with no clear D. Germline V CDR1 and CDR2: MNHEY, SVGEGT. V lost 2 bases to trimming and J lost 3 bases, with 20 bases between them. The CDR3 runs 17 residues. The CDR3 reads CASSYGWMELSLYEQYF. CDR3 DNA: TGTGCCAGCAGTTACGGCTGGATGGAGCTCTCTCTCTACGAGCAGTACTTC.

The table lists this clonotype with a count of one. The V call is TRBV12-3 or TRBV12-4, the J call TRBJ2-7, with TRBD2 identical over 7 bases. V was clipped by 7 bases and J by 4 bases; unmatched bases: 10. The CDR3 covers 14 residues. CDR3 residues: CASTGVGGLYEQYV. CDR3 coding DNA: TGTGCCAGCACCGGGGTTGGGGGACTATACGAGCAGTACGTC.